This TCR beta chain comes out of a study of blood T cells in healthy people across ages (dated by TCRdb to between 2015 and 2016). For the study in its entirety: Template switching captured roughly one uniquely barcoded TCR beta cDNA molecule per two T cells in model experiments. Age-related changes in TCR beta repertoire diversity were measured in the study by deep sequencing normalized with unique cDNA molecular identifiers. Donors were grouped into four age groups: young (average roughly 17 years), middle-aged (less than 40), aged (around 62) and long-lived (less than 85). To avoid experimental bias, donors of different ages were randomly spread across the sequencing lanes. Using the same blood draw, the study looked at two additional independent replicas of 1 million unique cDNA reads for two donors, one aged 18 to 30 and the other aged 80 or older.

Systemically healthy Caucasian individuals from Russia, 35 to 40 in total and aged about 6 to 95 years, were included as donors. Roughly 9.5 milliliters of peripheral blood were drawn from each donor into EDTA-treated Vacutainer tubes. PBMCs were isolated by Ficoll-Paque density-gradient centrifugation, with at least 6.5 million obtained per sample. Trizol reagent was used to extract total RNA from PBMCs, with at least 5.5 micrograms per sample. For every donor, an aliquot of PBMCs went through flow cytometry to measure the percentages of naive CD45RAhigh/CD27high T cells. Findings and caveats that apply to the study as a whole: Estimates of total diversity based on one million sequenced T cells were considered lower bounds and underestimates. Since profiling was done on bulk unsorted PBMCs, naive and antigen-experienced compartments could not be conclusively compared. A strong correlation was found between observed TCR beta diversity and the percentage of naive T cells measured by flow cytometry. Compared with the aged group, the long-lived group had more naive CD4+ T cells, fewer expanded clones and increased TCR diversity, suggesting age selection. Observed TCR beta diversity per million T cells fell roughly linearly with age, and a significant reduction was already apparent by age about 43. Donor CMV infection status was unknown, potentially confounding age-related changes in expanded clonotypes.

In this sample, this clonotype turned up a few times. Which antigen it targets is not known. Base quality data are lacking; no much larger clone is found one base away. The V end gives up 4 bases and the J end 2 bases, leaving 8 bases in the junction not matched to a gene. Counted from cysteine to phenylalanine, this CDR3 has 15 amino acids. CDR3 DNA is the only sequence kept; it has 45 bases, read in frame from the first base. Taken from the germline V gene (reference sequence), the CDR1 and CDR2 loops are SGHNT and YYREEE. The library came from 5' RACE. TCRdb shows the sequencer as Illumina HiSeq 2500. A second roughly 6 to 12 cycle PCR used a sample-barcoded 5' primer and a J-beta primer mix. A template-switch 5' adaptor carrying 12 random nucleotides introduced a unique molecular identifier onto each TCR beta cDNA molecule. Each sample yielded at least 2.5 million CDR3-containing paired-end reads. All of the RNA was converted into first-strand cDNA using the Mint cDNA synthesis kit, with a TRBC-specific oligonucleotide serving as the primer. All cDNA was treated with uracil-DNA glycosylase and then went through a first 18-cycle PCR with the universal primers M1SS and BC2_uni_R. In the paper's pipeline: Each sample was normalized by randomly selecting 1 million high-quality reads, each carrying a distinct molecular identifier. Instead of being binned into consensus sequences, reads with shared molecular identifiers were discarded. MiTCR, run with a Q25 quality threshold and the strictest error-elimination algorithm, handled CDR3 identification, clonotype clustering and error correction. Lower-bound total TCR beta diversity was estimated with a nonparametric unseen species model using Euler transformation. TCRdb ran its own pipeline on the public reads, namely fastp trimming at Q25 and MiXCR clone calling, and kept in-frame beta chains. Every CDR3 protein is listed once, alongside the most common genes and DNA of its rows. The authors' filters were not applied to this entry. The sample contains fewer than 2,000,000 distinct CDR3 sequences, about 32% of them found a single time. Jointly, the top ten make up over 9% of the sample.

What was sequenced was blood. The sequence came from a woman in her twenties or thirties in good health. The V gene is TRBV5-4 and the J gene is TRBJ2-7, with 8 bases matching TRBD2. The CDR3 region reads CASSLSGAKTYEQYF. The DNA sequence is as follows: TGTGCCAGCAGCCTTAGCGGGGCGAAGACCTACGAGCAGTACTTC.